The source of this TCR beta chain is a study of control samples from healthy donors and cancer patients. Here immunoSEQ multiplex PCR was the method, and the copy in TCRdb shows in-frame clones only, minus some. The repertoire has roughly 130,000 clones, 75% to 90% of them found once; the top ten carry 8.7%. Only a few counts were recorded for this clone. V gave up 4 bases and J gave up 3 bases; unmatched junction bases: 8. There are 16 residues in the CDR3. The V gene's germline CDR1 is SGHRS and CDR2 YFSETQ. V and J are TRBV5-1 and TRBJ1-3; 9 nucleotides line up with TRBD1. The sample was blood. The sequence derives from a woman between 25 and 40 years old in good health. The CDR3 DNA reads TGCGCCAGCAGCACTGAACAGGGGGCGCTTGGAAACACCATATATTTT. This codes for CASSTEQGALGNTIYF.